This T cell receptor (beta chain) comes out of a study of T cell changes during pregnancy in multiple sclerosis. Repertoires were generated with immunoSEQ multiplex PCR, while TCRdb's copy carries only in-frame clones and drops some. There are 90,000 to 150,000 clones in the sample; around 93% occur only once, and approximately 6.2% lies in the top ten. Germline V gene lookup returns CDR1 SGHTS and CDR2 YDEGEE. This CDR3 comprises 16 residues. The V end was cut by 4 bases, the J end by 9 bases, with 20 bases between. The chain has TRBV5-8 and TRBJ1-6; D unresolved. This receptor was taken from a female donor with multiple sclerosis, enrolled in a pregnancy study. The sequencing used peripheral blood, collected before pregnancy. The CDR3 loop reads CASSPAPPLPSSPLHF. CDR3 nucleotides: TGTGCCAGCAGCCCGGCCCCCCCCCTTCCTAGTTCACCCCTCCACTTT. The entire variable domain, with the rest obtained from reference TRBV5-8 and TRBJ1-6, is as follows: EAGVTQSPTHLIKTRGQQATLRCSPISGHTSVYWYQQALGLGLQFLLWYDEGEERNRGNFPPRFSGRQFPNYSSELNVNALELEDSALYLCASSPAPPLPSSPLHFGNGTRLTVT.